Each of the 25 T cell receptor beta chains below was sequenced from the same sample in a study of T cell responses to AZD1222 COVID-19 vaccine. Method: immunoSEQ multiplex PCR; TCRdb's copy keeps in-frame clones and lacks some. This table has 75,000 to 100,000 clones, approximately 86% appearing once. The source was peripheral blood, collected on day 0 of AZD1222 vaccination. The receptors were gathered from an adult in good health.

The chain employs TRBV7-2 and TRBJ1-1; tentatively, D is TRBD1 (5 bases). The CDR3 spans 15 residues. Germline CDR1 and CDR2: SGHTA and FQGNSA. Trimming took off 6 bases at V and 4 bases at J, with 18 bases between the two ends. The CDR3 region is CASSFGGRTGTEAFF. In DNA form, the CDR3 reads TGTGCCAGCAGTTTTGGGGGGAGAACAGGCACTGAAGCTTTCTTT.

The genes are TRBV2 and TRBJ1-1, with D possibly TRBD1 on 5 matching bases. The CDR3 has 14 amino acids. V dropped 6 bases and J dropped 1 base, with 12 bases sitting between them. Germline assignment: CDR1 SNHLY and CDR2 FYNNEI. The chain's CDR3 is CASSLTRGNTEAFF. Written as DNA, the CDR3 is TGTGCCAGCAGCCTTACTAGGGGGAACACTGAAGCTTTCTTT.

J is TRBJ2-3 and V is TRBV7-2; D is possibly TRBD1 or TRBD2 (5 bases each). V was pared by 7 bases and J by 2 bases, with 19 bases between. This CDR3 has 16 residues. The germline V gene encodes CDR1 SGHTA and CDR2 FQGNSA. The DNA of the CDR3 is TGTGCCAGCATCATGATGTTGTGGGGGACCACAGATACGCAGTATTTT. Translated, it gives CASIMMLWGTTDTQYF.

This clone occurred a few times. The chain combines TRBV18 with TRBJ2-7; D is possibly TRBD1 (6 bases). The V end was cut by 3 bases, the J end by 3 bases, with 12 bases between. CDR1 and CDR2 from the germline V gene are KGHSH and LQKENI. The CDR3 covers 14 residues. CDR3 residues: CASSPTGFSYEQYF. CDR3 coding DNA: TGTGCCAGCTCACCCACAGGGTTCAGCTACGAGCAGTACTTC. The whole variable domain, filled in from reference TRBV18 and TRBJ2-7, reads NAGVMQNPRHLVRRRGQEARLRCSPMKGHSHVYWYRQLPEEGLKFMVYLQKENIIDESGMPKERFSAEFPKEGPSILRIQQVVRGDSAAYFCASSPTGFSYEQYFGPGTRLTVT.

The chain uses TRBV9 and TRBJ2-1; D is perhaps TRBD1 (5 bases). From germline, CDR1 is SGDLS and CDR2 YYNGEE. The V gene lost 0 bases and the J gene lost 5 bases, with 18 bases spanning the gap. The CDR3 consists of 17 residues. DNA for the CDR3: TGTGCCAGCAGCGTAGGATTTGTGGGGCAGAGTGACAATGAGCAGTTCTTC. It is translated as CASSVGFVGQSDNEQFF.

The chain recombines TRBV7-9 with TRBJ1-4; TRBD1 aligns across 7 bases. This CDR3 has 16 residues. The germline gives CDR1 SEHNR, CDR2 FQNEAQ (reference sequence). Trimming cost V 2 bases and J 3 bases; bases outside gene matches: 6. The CDR3, as DNA: TGTGCCAGCAGCTTACTTATCGGGACAGCTAATGAAAAACTGTTTTTT. It translates to CASSLLIGTANEKLFF.

The chain links TRBV4-2 to TRBJ1-1; 7 bases agree with TRBD1. The CDR3 extends over 15 amino acids. From germline, CDR1 is LGHNA and CDR2 YNFKEQ. V gave up 5 bases and J gave up 1 base; unmatched junction bases: 7. The CDR3 region has the DNA TGTGCCAGCAGCTACGCAGGACAGGCGAACACTGAAGCTTTCTTT. It is translated as CASSYAGQANTEAFF.

The chain is built from TRBV24-1 and TRBJ2-1, with 7 positions matching TRBD1. This CDR3 has 15 amino acids. The V segment lost 4 bases and the J segment 10 bases; nucleotides outside the gene matches: 12. The germline V gene has CDR1 KGHDR and CDR2 SFDVKD. CDR3: CATSDPRPGQSEQFF. CDR3 nucleotide sequence: TGTGCCACCAGTGACCCTCGGCCGGGACAGAGCGAGCAGTTCTTC.

The chain couples TRBV6-1 to TRBJ1-3, with D uncertain. Germline values: CDR1 MNHNS, CDR2 SASEGT. V lost 3 bases and J lost 0, with 12 bases in between. This CDR3 has 16 residues. CDR3 DNA sequence: TGTGCCAGCAGTGACTTCGGGGTAGGCTCTGGAAACACCATATATTTT. This codes for CASSDFGVGSGNTIYF.

The V call is TRBV5-1, the J call TRBJ2-1, with D tentatively TRBD2 (5 bases). V was shortened by 4 bases and J by 0 bases, with 8 bases between the two germline ends. This CDR3 spans 14 amino acids. In germline, CDR1 is SGHRS, CDR2 YFSETQ. CDR3 nucleotides: TGCGCCAGCAGCCATACTAGCTCCTACAATGAGCAGTTCTTC. It specifies CASSHTSSYNEQFF.

The chain links TRBV27 to TRBJ1-1; D might be TRBD1 (5 bases). The germline V and J ends were trimmed by 3 bases and 5 bases, with 22 bases remaining between them. Germline CDR1 and CDR2: MNHEY and SMNVEV (reference sequence). The CDR3 spans 17 residues. CDR3 amino acids: CASSFGGPQGHPTEAFF. CDR3 DNA sequence: TGTGCCAGCAGTTTTGGGGGACCGCAGGGCCATCCAACTGAAGCTTTCTTT.

V and J are TRBV6-6 and TRBJ2-7; no clear D gene. The CDR3 has 14 residues. Trimming took off 5 bases at V and 2 bases at J, with 13 bases between the two ends. The germline V gene encodes CDR1 MNHNY and CDR2 SVGAGI (reference sequence). The CDR3 region is CASSHRTQAYEQYF. The CDR3 bases are TGTGCCAGCAGTCACCGGACGCAAGCCTACGAGCAGTACTTC.

The chain recombines TRBV19 with TRBJ2-7; weak D call: TRBD1 (6 bases). The V end was cut by 4 bases, the J end by 2 bases, with 9 bases between. Germline values: CDR1 LNHDA, CDR2 SQIVND (reference sequence). The CDR3 spans 13 residues. CDR3 amino acids: CASSKAGAYEQYF. In DNA form, the CDR3 reads TGTGCCAGTAGTAAGGCAGGGGCCTACGAGCAGTACTTC. Full variable domain (rest looked up from reference TRBV19 and TRBJ2-7): DGGITQSPKYLFRKEGQNVTLSCEQNLNHDAMYWYRQDPGQGLRLIYYSQIVNDFQKGDIAEGYSVSREKKESFPLTVTSAQKNPTAFYLCASSKAGAYEQYFGPGTRLTVT.

A single count supports this clone. The junction and the germline gene differ at one end; a read error may be behind it. The chain is built from TRBV20-1 and TRBJ1-2; 8 nucleotides agree with TRBD1. The CDR3 is 11 amino acids. Germline loops: CDR1 DFQATT, CDR2 SNEGSKA (reference sequence). The CDR3 nucleotides are TGCAGTGCTAGAGGGACAGGGCGAACTATCTTC. Protein product: CSARGTGRTIF.

The rearrangement uses TRBV19 and TRBJ2-7; 7 nucleotides agree with TRBD1. Germline CDR1 and CDR2: LNHDA and SQIVND (reference sequence). V shed 10 bases and J 2 bases; nucleotides not matched to a gene: 5. The CDR3 is made up of 12 amino acids. Here the CDR3 reads CATGQGAYEQYF. Written as DNA, the CDR3 is TGTGCCACCGGGCAGGGGGCCTACGAGCAGTACTTC.

This clone was seen a handful of times. The chain uses TRBV4-2 and TRBJ2-7; D gene ambiguous. Trimming left V 0 bases short and J 0 bases short, with 6 bases between. The length of the CDR3 is 14 residues. CDR1 and CDR2 (germline): LGHNA, YNFKEQ. In DNA, the CDR3 is TGTGCCAGCAGCCAAGATCAAGGCTCCTACGAGCAGTACTTC. Amino acids: CASSQDQGSYEQYF.

The chain couples TRBV6-4 to TRBJ2-2, with 9 bases fitting TRBD2. CDR3 length: 15 amino acids. Germline lookup yields CDR1 MRHNA and CDR2 SNTAGT. Trimming cost V 0 bases and J 4 bases; bases outside gene matches: 0. CDR3 protein: CASSDSREGTGELFF. CDR3 DNA: TGTGCCAGCAGTGACTCGCGGGAGGGCACCGGGGAGCTGTTTTTT.

This clone was seen only a few times. The chain couples TRBV5-4 to TRBJ2-7; D not resolved. The CDR3 is 14 residues long. Germline V gene sequence: CDR1 SGHNT, CDR2 YYREEE (reference sequence). The V end was cut by 5 bases, the J end by 1 base, with 13 bases between. Written as DNA, the CDR3 is TGTGCCAGCAGTACACCGGACGCTTCCTACGAGCAGTACTTC. Translated, it gives CASSTPDASYEQYF.

CDR3 in amino acids: CATRGGENTEAFF. The CDR3, as DNA: TGTGCCACCAGGGGAGGGGAGAACACTGAAGCTTTCTTT. V is TRBV24-1 and J is TRBJ1-1; tentative D call: TRBD1 (5 bases). Trimming shortened V by 7 bases and J by 1 base, and 9 bases separated the two germline ends. This CDR3 is built from 13 residues. Germline CDR1 and CDR2: KGHDR and SFDVKD.

The V gene is TRBV7-9, the J gene TRBJ2-7; tentative D call: TRBD2 (6 bases). Germline lookup yields CDR1 SEHNR and CDR2 FQNEAQ (reference sequence). V lost 4 bases to trimming and J lost 1 base, with 14 bases between them. CDR3 size: 15 residues. CDR3: CASSSPYGTSYEQYF. CDR3 DNA: TGTGCCAGCAGCTCCCCTTACGGGACTTCCTACGAGCAGTACTTC. The full variable domain, completed using reference TRBV7-9 and TRBJ2-7, is DTGVSQNPRHKITKRGQNVTFRCDPISEHNRLYWYRQTLGQGPEFLTYFQNEAQLEKSRLLSDRFSAERPKGSFSTLEIQRTEQGDSAMYLCASSSPYGTSYEQYFGPGTRLTVT.

The chain combines TRBV28 with TRBJ1-5; no clear D gene. Germline V gene lookup returns CDR1 MDHEN and CDR2 SYDVKM. The CDR3 sequence is 14 residues long. Trimming stripped 5 bases from V and 4 bases from J, with 12 bases between. CDR3 in amino acids: CASSRPYGNQPQHF. CDR3 nucleotides: TGTGCCAGCAGTAGACCTTATGGAAATCAGCCCCAGCATTTT.

This chain uses TRBV11-1 with TRBJ1-3, with a weak D call TRBD1 (6 bases). The V end lost 4 bases, the J end lost 8 bases, and 9 bases lay between the germline ends. Germline V gene lookup returns CDR1 SGHAT and CDR2 FQDESV (reference sequence). This CDR3 is 12 amino acids long. The CDR3 reads CASSSQGYTIYF. CDR3 nucleotide sequence: TGTGCCAGCAGCTCACAGGGATACACCATATATTTT.

The V call is TRBV18, the J call TRBJ2-5; 8 nucleotides agree with TRBD1. V gave up 2 bases and J gave up 3 bases; unmatched junction bases: 11. The CDR3 has 17 amino acids. Germline V gene sequence: CDR1 KGHSH, CDR2 LQKENI. CDR3 sequence: CASSPDLRTGREETQYF. The CDR3 DNA is TGTGCCAGCTCACCAGATTTACGGACAGGGAGAGAAGAGACCCAGTACTTC.

This clone was counted a single time. The gene calls are TRBV27 and TRBJ2-5, with D possibly TRBD2 on 5 matching bases. This CDR3 has 12 amino acids. CDR1 and CDR2 from the germline V gene are MNHEY and SMNVEV (reference sequence). Trimming pared 5 bases from V and 5 bases from J, leaving 9 bases between. The CDR3: CASSIPGETQYF. The CDR3, as DNA: TGTGCCAGCAGTATCCCGGGGGAGACCCAGTACTTC.

V usage is TRBV6-5 and J usage is TRBJ1-1, with D uncertain. CDR3 length: 12 residues. Germline V lookup: CDR1 MNHEY, CDR2 SVGAGI. Between the trimmed V and J ends, which lost 3 bases and 2 bases, there was a span of 4 bases. CDR3 sequence: CASSYLNTEAFF. DNA of the CDR3: TGTGCCAGCAGTTATCTCAACACTGAAGCTTTCTTT.